The source of this TCR beta chain is a study of shared clonotypes between healthy human individuals. Study conclusions and caveats: Incomplete sequencing of sorted subsets was indicated by rarefaction despite large depth. Clonotype sharing among donors was expected to depend on sequencing depth.

As for this clone: Its cognate antigen is unknown.

Sequencing was performed with immunoSEQ multiplex PCR; in TCRdb, only in-frame clones are kept and a portion is missing. The sample lists about 380,000 clones, around 96% seen once, with approximately 0.32% in the top ten. CDR1 and CDR2 (germline): ENHRY, SYGVKD. Trimming took 10 bases from V and 5 from J; bases not matched to a gene: 6. There are 12 residues in the CDR3. The specimen was memory CD8+ T cells sorted from blood. As to subset: CD45RO+ cells pooled with CCR7-negative TemRA cells. This chain uses TRBV10-3 with TRBJ2-5; 8 positions agree with TRBD1. The sequence was collected from a man aged 25-45 years in good health. CDR3 DNA sequence: TGTGCCACCGCAGGGGGCCGGGAGACCCAGTACTTC. This translates into CATAGGRETQYF.